This T cell receptor beta chain comes out of a study of a mutant IDH1 vaccine in newly diagnosed glioma. The overall study: Patients were pretreated with radiotherapy, temozolomide, or both, mostly both.

Remarks on this clone: No antigen is known for it.

Time point specified: week 11, during vaccination. The content of each vaccine dose was 300 ug of mutant IDH1 20-mer peptide, and topical imiquimod accompanied it. Profiled with immunoSEQ multiplex PCR; TCRdb holds only in-frame clones, not every one. Of around 30,000 clones listed, around 91% are singletons. This CDR3 is built from 16 residues. Germline CDR1 SGDLS, CDR2 YYNGEE. Trimming removed 0 bases from V and 0 bases from J; junction bases left unmatched: 4. The receptor was isolated from a man younger than 35 with glioma. The chain carries TRBV9 and TRBJ2-3, with 7 bases that match TRBD2. Specimen: PBMCs, collected from a glioma patient whose treatment included an IDH1 peptide vaccine. The CDR3 loop is CASSVGGSGSTDTQYF. The CDR3 DNA follows: TGTGCCAGCAGCGTAGGGGGTAGCGGGAGCACAGATACGCAGTATTTT.